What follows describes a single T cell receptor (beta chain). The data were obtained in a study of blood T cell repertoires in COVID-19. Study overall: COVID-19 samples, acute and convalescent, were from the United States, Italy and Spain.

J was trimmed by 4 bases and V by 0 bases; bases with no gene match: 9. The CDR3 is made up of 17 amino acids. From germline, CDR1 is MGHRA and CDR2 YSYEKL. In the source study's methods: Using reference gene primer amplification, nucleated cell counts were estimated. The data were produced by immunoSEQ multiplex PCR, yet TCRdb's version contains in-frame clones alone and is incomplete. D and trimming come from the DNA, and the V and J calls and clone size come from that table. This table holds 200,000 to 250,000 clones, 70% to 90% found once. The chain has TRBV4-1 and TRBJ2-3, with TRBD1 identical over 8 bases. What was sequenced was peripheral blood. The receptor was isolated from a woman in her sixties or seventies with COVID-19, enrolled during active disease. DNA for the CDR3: TGCGCCAGCAGCCAAGATAGGTCCGGCAGGGGGCCAGATACGCAGTATTTT. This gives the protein CASSQDRSGRGPDTQYF.